This T cell receptor (beta chain) was sequenced during a study of T cell changes during pregnancy in multiple sclerosis. The data were produced by immunoSEQ multiplex PCR, yet TCRdb's version contains in-frame clones alone and is incomplete. The repertoire holds some 100,000 clones, with almost 95% as singletons. Source: peripheral blood, taken before pregnancy. This receptor was obtained from a female donor with multiple sclerosis, enrolled in a pregnancy study.

The CDR3 DNA sequence: TGCGCCAGCAGCCAGTCGACAGGGGATGACGAGCAGTACTTC. Protein product: CASSQSTGDDEQYF. V and J are TRBV4-1 and TRBJ2-7; 8 bases map to TRBD1. CDR1 MGHRA and CDR2 YSYEKL come from the germline V gene. With 3 bases clipped from V and 5 bases from J, the junction kept 6 bases outside the gene matches. The length of the CDR3 is 14 residues.